This TCR beta chain stems from a study of beta chain features in type 1 diabetes. As for this clone: Its matching antigen is unknown.

Expressed TCRB transcripts were sequenced after all isolated RNA was converted to cDNA. Only in-frame clones appear in the TCRdb table, and some are missing; sequencing was by immunoSEQ multiplex PCR. The table includes 50,000 or so clones, under 45% detected once. The CDR3 is 14 amino acids. CDR1 and CDR2 (germline): SGHTA, FQGTGA. V lost 2 bases, J lost 5 bases, and 9 bases lay in between. Study-wide results and limits: TCRB CDR3 length was moderately but significantly reduced in all four CD4+ subsets of Type 1 diabetes patients.

The source of this sequence is a man younger than 45 with type 1 diabetes. This chain uses TRBV7-3 with TRBJ2-2; maybe TRBD1 (5 bases). What was sequenced was Tregs from blood. The DNA for the CDR3 is TGTGCCAGCAGCTTAGACAGCCTAACCGGGGAGCTGTTTTTT. Its translation is CASSLDSLTGELFF. Using reference TRBV7-3 and TRBJ2-2 for the parts outside the CDR3, the full variable domain is GAGVSQTPSNKVTEKGKYVELRCDPISGHTALYWYRQSLGQGPEFLIYFQGTGAADDSGLPNDRFFAVRPEGSVSTLKIQRTERGDSAVYLCASSLDSLTGELFFGEGSRLTVL.